Listed here are 3 T cell receptor beta chains from one sample, sequenced in a study of identical twins. TCRdb ran MiXCR on the 5' RACE reads and lists one entry per CDR3 protein. This table holds 500,000 or so distinct CDR3 sequences, roughly 13% found once. The same sample was also used in a study of yellow fever vaccine responses in identical twins.

Sequences were obtained from CD4+ T cells sorted from blood. The receptors derive from a woman between 18 and 30 years old in good health.

There are many counts of this clonotype. The V call is TRBV5-1, the J call TRBJ2-1; D remains ambiguous. V was pared by 4 bases and J by 2 bases, with 13 bases between. The length of the CDR3 is 15 residues. Germline CDR1 reads SGHRS; CDR2 reads YFSETQ. The CDR3 sequence: CASSPRERPYNEQFF. CDR3 in DNA: TGCGCCAGCAGCCCGCGAGAGCGACCCTACAATGAGCAGTTCTTC.

This clonotype occurred a few times. The genes are TRBV20-1 and TRBJ2-7; D call uncertain. Germline V lookup: CDR1 DFQATT, CDR2 SNEGSKA (reference sequence). This CDR3 region has 15 residues. V lost 1 base and J 4 bases, leaving 17 bases between the germline ends. CDR3 region: CSARVATGPRYEQYF. The CDR3 DNA follows: TGCAGTGCTAGAGTTGCTACTGGGCCGCGGTACGAGCAGTACTTC.

This clonotype was found many times. The rearrangement joins TRBV12-3 or TRBV12-4 to TRBJ1-1; possibly TRBD1 for D (5 bases). With 7 bases removed from V and 10 bases from J, the gap between germline ends came to 19 bases. The CDR3 is 13 amino acids. CDR3 amino acids: CASNLQTVRRAFF. CDR3 nucleotides: TGTGCCAGCAACCTACAGACAGTCAGGAGAGCTTTCTTT.